The source of this T cell receptor beta chain is a study of blood T cell repertoires in COVID-19. Looking at the study overall: Researchers got acute and convalescent COVID-19 samples from the United States, Italy and Spain. T cells, B-cell-depleted T cells, or PBMCs supplied cDNA or gDNA.

CDR1 and CDR2 (germline): LNHDA, SQIVND (reference sequence). Trimming removed 7 bases at V and 3 bases at J, with 7 bases between. The CDR3 loop spans 13 amino acids. In the original analysis: Reference gene primer amplification yielded estimated nucleated cell counts. Sequencing was performed with immunoSEQ multiplex PCR; in TCRdb, only in-frame clones are kept and a portion is missing. V and J calls and clone size follow that table, whereas D and trimming were derived from the DNA. In the table there are 98,000 or so clones, over 80% of which are singletons. What was sequenced was peripheral blood. The receptor was derived from a man between 50 and 59 years old with acute or convalescent COVID-19. The V and J genes are TRBV19 and TRBJ1-6; D uncertain. This CDR3 reads CASTESYNSPLHF. CDR3 coding DNA: TGTGCCAGTACAGAAAGCTATAATTCACCCCTCCACTTT.